The TCR beta chain described here comes from a study of blood T cell repertoires in COVID-19. Study context: Sources were T cells, B-cell-depleted T cells, or PBMCs; the material itself was cDNA or gDNA.

In germline, CDR1 is SGHAT, CDR2 FQNNGV. V shed 1 base, J shed 4 bases, and the junction held 3 bases outside the gene matches. This CDR3 region has 15 residues. TCRdb's table, derived via immunoSEQ multiplex PCR, lists solely in-frame clones and lacks some. The data contain under 200,000 clones, approximately 83% of them singletons. Input material: peripheral blood. The V gene is TRBV11-2, the J gene TRBJ2-5; 10 bases fit TRBD1. The TCR comes from a man between 65 and 85 years old who had recovered from COVID-19. The CDR3 reads CASSLVGQGGETQYF. CDR3 DNA: TGTGCCAGCAGCTTAGTCGGACAGGGGGGAGAGACCCAGTACTTC.